This T cell receptor (beta chain) was found in a study of blood T cell repertoires in COVID-19. Study overall: Collection of acute and convalescent COVID-19 samples took place in the United States, Italy and Spain. PBMCs, B-cell-depleted T cells, or T cells provided the cDNA or gDNA that made up the material.

Original analysis: Estimation of nucleated cell counts relied on the amplification of reference gene primers. Profiling relied on immunoSEQ multiplex PCR, and the TCRdb table lists in-frame clones only, not all of them. Clonal size and the V and J genes are those of that table, whereas D and trimming came from the DNA. Of around 120,000 clones in the sample, approximately 87% were seen once. Germline loops: CDR1 LGHDT, CDR2 YNNKEL (reference sequence). V lost 6 bases, J lost 8 bases, and 8 bases stayed unmatched. The CDR3 is made up of 13 amino acids. The specimen was peripheral blood. This TCR derives from a young man with acute or convalescent COVID-19. This chain joins TRBV3-1 (or the pseudogene TRBV3-2) and TRBJ1-2, with 8 bases aligning to TRBD1. DNA for the CDR3: TGTGCCAGCAGACCCGGACAGGGTGGCGGCTACACCTTC. Its translation: CASRPGQGGGYTF.